These 30 T cell receptor beta chains came from one sample sequenced in a study of cytomegalovirus exposure and HLA in healthy donors. 60 Vbeta and 13 Jbeta primers were used in PCR. Clones were read by immunoSEQ multiplex PCR, and TCRdb kept only the in-frame ones, dropping some. The table has approximately 60,000 clones, about 83% seen once. The material sequenced was PBMCs. Receptor source: a man aged 25-45 years in good health and CMV-seronegative.

This clone was detected only once. The chain employs TRBV7-9 and TRBJ2-1, with a weak D call TRBD2 (7 bases). CDR1 and CDR2 from the germline V gene are SEHNR and FQNEAQ (reference sequence). The CDR3 is 14 amino acids. V was clipped by 6 bases and J by 8 bases, with 17 bases between them. CDR3 DNA: TGTGCCAGCAGGTCCCCCCGGGGGGCCGATGAGCAGTTCTTC. It translates to CASRSPRGADEQFF.

This chain links TRBV6-4 with TRBJ2-2; no clear D. Looked up from germline, CDR1 is MRHNA and CDR2 is SNTAGT. This CDR3 has 14 amino acids. Deletions cut 2 bases from V and 1 base from J, with 5 bases between. CDR3 residues: CASSDAENTGELFF. CDR3 sequence (DNA): TGTGCCAGCAGTGACGCAGAGAACACCGGGGAGCTGTTTTTT.

CDR3 loop: CAWSVMGVYGYTF. In DNA, the CDR3 is TGTGCCTGGAGTGTTATGGGAGTCTATGGCTACACCTTC. The gene calls are TRBV30 and TRBJ1-2, with unresolved D. CDR3 length equals 13 residues. The germline V and J ends were trimmed by 0 bases and 4 bases, with 9 bases remaining between them. Per germline, CDR1 GTSNPN and CDR2 SVGIG (reference sequence).

The V and J genes are TRBV6-4 and TRBJ2-2, with D possibly matching TRBD2 (7 bases). The CDR3 extends over 15 amino acids. The V gene lost 3 bases and the J gene lost 6 bases, with 14 bases spanning the gap. Germline V gives CDR1 MRHNA, CDR2 SNTAGT. The CDR3 DNA follows: TGTGCCAGCAGTGAAGGCGGGGGCGCGGCCGGGGAGCTGTTTTTT. Residues: CASSEGGGAAGELFF.

The J gene is TRBJ2-2, the V gene TRBV5-6; 8 bases are shared with TRBD1. Germline CDR1 is SGHDT and CDR2 is YYEEEE. The CDR3 length is 15 residues. With V trimmed by 3 bases and J by 4 bases, 5 bases remained unmatched. CDR3 amino acids: CASSSQGEITGELFF. CDR3 bases: TGTGCCAGCAGCTCACAGGGGGAAATCACCGGGGAGCTGTTTTTT.

V and J are TRBV5-4 and TRBJ2-5; D is unresolved. The V end lost 0 bases, the J end lost 5 bases, and 11 bases lay between the germline ends. Germline values: CDR1 SGHNT, CDR2 YYREEE (reference sequence). This CDR3 has 14 amino acids. The CDR3 sequence: CASSLAAGQETQYF. In DNA form, the CDR3 reads TGTGCCAGCAGCTTGGCCGCTGGGCAGGAGACCCAGTACTTC.

The V gene is TRBV7-8, the J gene TRBJ1-1, with TRBD1 matching 7 bases. Germline V gene data show CDR1 as SGHVS and CDR2 as FQNEAQ. V was clipped by 2 bases and J by 0 bases; unmatched bases: 9. The CDR3 is 17 amino acids. This chain's CDR3 is CASSLRDSTLMNTEAFF. The DNA of the CDR3 is TGTGCCAGCAGCTTAAGGGACAGCACCTTGATGAACACTGAAGCTTTCTTT.

Here the CDR3 reads CASSLAGVGNTEAFF. CDR3 DNA sequence: TGTGCCAGCAGCTTAGCGGGAGTTGGGAACACTGAAGCTTTCTTT. The rearrangement uses TRBV7-2 and TRBJ1-1; D unclear. The V gene lost 0 bases and the J gene lost 1 base, with 9 bases spanning the gap. CDR3 length: 15 amino acids. Per the germline V gene, CDR1 is SGHTA and CDR2 is FQGNSA.

Only a few counts were recorded for this clone. The rearrangement joins TRBV6-5 to TRBJ2-7; tentatively, D is TRBD1 (6 bases). The CDR3 consists of 12 residues. Trimming pared 6 bases from V and 5 bases from J, leaving 11 bases between. Germline CDR1 is MNHEY and CDR2 is SVGAGI. The CDR3 DNA sequence: TGTGCCAGCAGGAGTACAGGGAACGAGCAGTACTTC. Amino acid sequence: CASRSTGNEQYF.

The chain joins TRBV11-2 to TRBJ2-7, with 11 bases matching TRBD2. The junction had 12 bases not matched to a gene; V was cut back by 2 bases and J by 6 bases. Germline assignment: CDR1 SGHAT and CDR2 FQNNGV. There are 17 residues in the CDR3. Here the CDR3 reads CASSLSTQASGRIEQYF. The CDR3 nucleotides read TGTGCCAGCAGCTTATCAACACAGGCTAGCGGGAGGATCGAGCAGTACTTC.

This chain joins TRBV7-9 and TRBJ1-1; possible D gene TRBD1, 5 bases. Trimming stripped 2 bases from V and 7 bases from J, with 8 bases between. CDR1 is SEHNR and CDR2 is FQNEAQ in the germline V gene (reference sequence). The CDR3 is made up of 12 amino acids. The CDR3 nucleotides read TGTGCCAGCAGCTTAAGAACAGGTGAAGCTTTCTTT. This translates into CASSLRTGEAFF.

The chain joins TRBV28 to TRBJ1-5; D not certain. The V and J ends lost 5 bases and 2 bases respectively, with 16 bases between them. Looked up from germline, CDR1 is MDHEN and CDR2 is SYDVKM. The CDR3 spans 16 residues. DNA for the CDR3: TGTGCCAGCAGTCCAAGGATCGGGGATGGCAATCAGCCCCAGCATTTT. This codes for CASSPRIGDGNQPQHF.

The chain carries TRBV29-1 and TRBJ2-5, with D perhaps TRBD2 (5 bases). Germline lookup yields CDR1 SQVTM and CDR2 ANQGSEA. The CDR3 is 13 residues long. V dropped 2 bases and J dropped 4 bases, with 11 bases sitting between them. The CDR3 loop reads CSVERGLGETQYF. CDR3 nucleotides: TGCAGCGTTGAACGAGGGTTGGGAGAGACCCAGTACTTC.

The V call is TRBV5-1, the J call TRBJ1-1; 7 bases match TRBD1. Trimming cost V 0 bases and J 5 bases; bases outside gene matches: 7. The germline gives CDR1 SGHRS, CDR2 YFSETQ. There are 15 residues in the CDR3. The CDR3 coding sequence is TGCGCCAGCAGCTTGGCCTCGACAGGGATGACTGAAGCTTTCTTT. Translating gives CASSLASTGMTEAFF.

A few counts support this clone. The chain uses TRBV6-5 and TRBJ1-1, with D possibly matching TRBD1 (6 bases). V lost 10 bases to trimming and J lost 1 base, with 16 bases between them. The CDR3 totals 14 residues. CDR1 is MNHEY and CDR2 is SVGAGI in the germline V gene. This CDR3 reads CAIGGGYGNTEAFF. The CDR3 DNA reads TGTGCCATAGGGGGGGGTTACGGGAACACTGAAGCTTTCTTT.

The V call is TRBV4-1, the J call TRBJ2-5; TRBD2 matches at 11 bases. From germline, CDR1 is MGHRA and CDR2 YSYEKL. The CDR3 extends over 16 amino acids. The trim removed 1 base at V and 4 bases at J, leaving 5 bases unmatched. The CDR3 spells CASSQGVAGGTETQYF. In DNA form, the CDR3 reads TGCGCCAGCAGCCAAGGGGTAGCGGGGGGGACAGAGACCCAGTACTTC.

This rearrangement joins TRBV19 to TRBJ2-7; D uncertain. Trimming removed 5 bases at V and 1 base at J, with 15 bases between. The CDR3 runs 15 residues. Looked up from germline, CDR1 is LNHDA and CDR2 is SQIVND (reference sequence). In DNA, the CDR3 is TGTGCCAGTAGTCCCTCGGTTCCTGATTCCTACGAGCAGTACTTC. Encoded protein: CASSPSVPDSYEQYF.

This rearrangement joins TRBV11-1 to TRBJ2-3; 7 bases are a match to TRBD1. The ends lost 6 bases at V and 5 bases at J; junction bases unmatched: 8. Germline CDR1 reads SGHAT; CDR2 reads FQDESV (reference sequence). This CDR3 region has 14 residues. CDR3 sequence: CASRGQATGDTQYF. The CDR3 DNA sequence: TGTGCCAGCAGAGGACAGGCGACGGGAGATACGCAGTATTTT.

The J gene is TRBJ1-5, the V gene TRBV29-1; D perhaps matches TRBD1 (6 bases). CDR3 size: 13 residues. Between the trimmed V and J ends, which lost 3 bases and 4 bases, there was a span of 10 bases. The V gene's germline CDR1 is SQVTM and CDR2 ANQGSEA. The CDR3 coding sequence is TGCAGCGTTGAGACAGGACCTAATCAGCCCCAGCATTTT. It codes for CSVETGPNQPQHF.

V gene TRBV10-3 combines with J gene TRBJ1-1, with D uncertain. V was cut by 7 bases and J by 0 bases, with 12 bases left in between. This CDR3 has 14 residues. Germline V lookup: CDR1 ENHRY, CDR2 SYGVKD. This CDR3 is CAITVTGLNTEAFF. The CDR3 DNA follows: TGTGCCATCACCGTGACGGGTTTGAACACTGAAGCTTTCTTT.

This sequence joins TRBV7-3 and TRBJ2-1, with D possibly being TRBD2 (6 bases). This CDR3 region has 16 residues. V was shortened by 0 bases and J by 4 bases, with 13 bases between the two germline ends. CDR1 is SGHTA and CDR2 is FQGTGA in the germline V gene. For the CDR3, the DNA is TGTGCCAGCAGCTTAACCCCGGGACTGAGATACAATGAGCAGTTCTTC. Translation: CASSLTPGLRYNEQFF.

The gene calls are TRBV7-6 and TRBJ2-1; no clear D. This CDR3 comprises 12 residues. The V gene's germline CDR1 is SGHVS and CDR2 FNYEAQ. Trimming shortened V by 2 bases and J by 7 bases, and 6 bases separated the two germline ends. The CDR3 DNA sequence: TGTGCCAGCAGCTTATCGGGTAATGAGCAGTTCTTC. Amino acids: CASSLSGNEQFF.

This rearrangement joins TRBV9 to TRBJ1-2; no reliable D call. CDR3 length equals 16 residues. V lost 4 bases and J 4 bases, leaving 20 bases between the germline ends. The germline V gene encodes CDR1 SGDLS and CDR2 YYNGEE. The CDR3 DNA reads as TGTGCCAGCAGCCCTCGGAGCAGCGCTTCCGTCTATGGCTACACCTTC. It encodes CASSPRSSASVYGYTF.

The genes are TRBV5-6 and TRBJ2-7; a possible D gene is TRBD2 (6 bases). Trimming left V 0 bases short and J 1 base short, with 8 bases between. The CDR3 sequence is 14 residues long. The germline V gene has CDR1 SGHDT and CDR2 YYEEEE. The CDR3 loop is CASSLGAGSYEQYF. The CDR3 DNA reads as TGTGCCAGCAGCTTGGGGGCGGGGTCCTACGAGCAGTACTTC.

There are a few counts of this clone. This chain connects TRBV2 to TRBJ2-7, with 7 bases fitting TRBD1. J was trimmed by 1 base and V by 5 bases; bases with no gene match: 5. The germline V gene encodes CDR1 SNHLY and CDR2 FYNNEI. The CDR3 loop spans 14 amino acids. CDR3 amino acids: CASSFWTGSYEQYF. For the CDR3, the DNA is TGTGCCAGCAGTTTTTGGACAGGTTCCTACGAGCAGTACTTC.

The J gene is TRBJ1-2, the V gene TRBV18, with TRBD1 matching 12 bases. Germline V gene sequence: CDR1 KGHSH, CDR2 LQKENI. The CDR3 has 18 residues. V lost 3 bases, J lost 0 bases, and 8 bases stayed unmatched. The CDR3 loop reads CASSPVPGQGASNYGYTF. Written as DNA, the CDR3 is TGTGCCAGCTCACCCGTCCCGGGACAGGGGGCGTCTAACTATGGCTACACCTTC.

This chain uses TRBV5-1 with TRBJ2-1; 7 bases are a match to TRBD1. The length of the CDR3 is 14 residues. CDR1 and CDR2 (germline): SGHRS, YFSETQ. The V segment lost 0 bases and the J segment 6 bases; nucleotides outside the gene matches: 3. The CDR3 sequence: CASSLGTGGNEQFF. The CDR3 bases are TGCGCCAGCAGCTTGGGGACAGGAGGCAATGAGCAGTTCTTC.

The V and J genes are TRBV5-4 and TRBJ1-2; no reliable D call. Trimming took 2 bases from V and 7 from J, leaving 9 bases between them. CDR3 length: 12 residues. The germline CDR1 and CDR2 sequences are SGHNT and YYREEE (reference sequence). The CDR3 reads CASSLESCGYTF. The DNA for the CDR3 is TGTGCCAGCAGCTTAGAAAGCTGTGGCTACACCTTC.

The V and J genes are TRBV4-3 and TRBJ1-2; perhaps TRBD1 as D (5 bases). Germline V lookup: CDR1 LGHNA, CDR2 YSLEER. This CDR3 region has 15 residues. V lost 1 base and J lost 2, with 11 bases in between. The CDR3, as DNA: TGCGCCAGCAGCCAAGGGGGGGACCACAACTATGGCTACACCTTC. Translating it yields CASSQGGDHNYGYTF.

V usage is TRBV6-5 and J usage is TRBJ2-1; 9 bases line up with TRBD1. The germline gives CDR1 MNHEY, CDR2 SVGAGI. V was clipped by 5 bases and J by 6 bases; unmatched bases: 5. This CDR3 has 14 residues. CDR3 in amino acids: CASSPGQGPNEQFF. The DNA for the CDR3 is TGTGCCAGCAGTCCTGGACAGGGGCCCAATGAGCAGTTCTTC.